The clone carrying this TCR beta chain was observed many times. The target antigen is unknown. The data were obtained in a study of T cells in Graves' hyperthyroidism and ophthalmopathy. Approximately 9.3 ml of fresh peripheral blood supplied the PBMCs. This CDR3 is 14 amino acids long. Germline values: CDR1 MDHEN, CDR2 SYDVKM. V dropped 5 bases and J dropped 6; count of bases not matched to a gene: 4. Amplified TCR beta CDR3 regions came from RNA transcripts. The HTBI primer set served for first-round RT-PCR of the TCR CDR3. TCRdb re-analysed the multiplex PCR reads in MiXCR, keeping a single row per CDR3 protein. The repertoire holds about half a million distinct CDR3 sequences, roughly 22% seen once, with approximately 49% in the top ten. Study-level findings and limits: The majority of expanded thyroid clonotypes above 0.001 also appeared in blood. Ophthalmopathy was model-predicted a median about 6.7 months pre-onset.

The rearrangement links TRBV28 to TRBJ1-4; TRBD1 agrees at 9 bases. The receptor was isolated from a woman in her seventies with Graves' ophthalmopathy. The sample comprised blood. CDR3 loop: CASSTGQGDEKLFF. In nucleotides, the CDR3 is TGTGCCAGCAGTACGGGACAGGGTGATGAAAAACTGTTTTTT. The full variable domain, its missing parts supplied by reference TRBV28 and TRBJ1-4, is DVKVTQSSRYLVKRTGEKVFLECVQDMDHENMFWYRQDPGLGLRLIYFSYDVKMKEKGDIPEGYSVSREKKERFSLILESASTNQTSMYLCASSTGQGDEKLFFGSGTQLSVL.